Shown below are 2 T cell receptor beta chains from a single sample sequenced in a study of shared clonotypes between healthy human individuals. TCRdb's table, derived via immunoSEQ multiplex PCR, lists solely in-frame clones and lacks some. The table includes 1.4 million to 1.5 million clones, over 95% detected once. Sequencing input: naive CD4+ T cells sorted from blood. Subset specified: CD45RA+ positively selected. The receptors stem from a man under 40 in good health.

The chain has TRBV9 and TRBJ1-5, with D possibly being TRBD1 (5 bases). Germline-derived CDR1 and CDR2 are SGDLS and YYNGEE. The CDR3 is made up of 14 amino acids. Trimming shortened V by 4 bases and J by 5 bases, and 13 bases separated the two germline ends. This chain's CDR3 is CASSPGAGDQPQHF. CDR3 coding DNA: TGTGCCAGCAGCCCTGGGGCGGGGGATCAGCCCCAGCATTTT.

V gene TRBV30 combines with J gene TRBJ1-2; D is undetermined. V dropped 0 bases and J dropped 1 base, with 0 bases sitting between them. Germline-derived CDR1 and CDR2 are GTSNPN and SVGIG (reference sequence). This CDR3 is 11 amino acids long. CDR3 loop: CAWSVNYGYTF. Written as DNA, the CDR3 is TGTGCCTGGAGTGTTAACTATGGCTACACCTTC. The full variable domain, completed using reference TRBV30 and TRBJ1-2, is SQTIHQWPATLVQPVGSPLSLECTVEGTSNPNLYWYRQAAGRGLQLLFYSVGIGQISSEVPQNLSASRPQDRQFILSSKKLLLSDSGFYLCAWSVNYGYTFGSGTRLTVV.